This T cell receptor beta chain was profiled in a study of blood T cells in healthy people across ages. The CDR3 is 16 residues long. The junction had 9 bases not matched to a gene; V was cut back by 1 base and J by 5 bases. Germline values: CDR1 SNHLY, CDR2 FYNNEI. Combining a sample-barcoded 5' primer with a J-beta primer mix, a second PCR ran for roughly 7 to 11 cycles. With 12 random nucleotides, a template-switch adaptor tagged each individual cDNA molecule. Via MiXCR, TCRdb re-called the 5' RACE reads, giving one row per CDR3 protein. Among about 1,400,000 distinct CDR3 sequences listed, about 43% were seen once.

This chain uses TRBV2 with TRBJ1-2; 8 positions agree with TRBD1. The sequence came from a woman younger than 30 in good health. Sequencing input: blood. As DNA, the CDR3 is TGTGCCAGCAGTGAAGAGACAGGGGCACCAGGGTATGGCTACACCTTC. The encoded protein is CASSEETGAPGYGYTF.